These 5 T cell receptor beta chains were all obtained from the same sample, sequenced in a study of T cells in Graves' hyperthyroidism and ophthalmopathy. RNA transcripts gave rise to amplified TCR beta CDR3 regions. With the HTBI primer set, the TCR CDR3 went through a first round of RT-PCR. TCRdb reprocessed the multiplex PCR reads via MiXCR and lists one record per CDR3 protein. The table includes 500,000 to 600,000 distinct CDR3 sequences, 46% detected once. Sequencing was done on a sample of peripheral blood or thyroid tissue (not recorded which). All receptors derive from an adult woman with Graves' disease, either hyperthyroidism or ophthalmopathy (not recorded which).

This clonotype was observed a single time. The chain is built from TRBV19 and TRBJ1-4, with TRBD1 as a possible D gene (6 bases). The CDR3 is made up of 14 amino acids. The V and J ends lost 4 bases and 10 bases respectively, with 16 bases between them. Per germline, CDR1 LNHDA and CDR2 SQIVND (reference sequence). CDR3 residues: CASSSGRKGGKLFF. CDR3 DNA: TGTGCCAGTAGTAGCGGACGTAAGGGGGGAAAACTGTTTTTT.

The rearrangement links TRBV19 to TRBJ2-6; 8 nucleotides align to TRBD1. Trimming removed 11 bases from V and 0 bases from J; junction bases left unmatched: 9. In germline, CDR1 is LNHDA, CDR2 SQIVND (reference sequence). The CDR3 is 16 residues long. CDR3 nucleotides: TGTGCCTCGCAGACAGGGGCACGCTCTGGGGCCAACGTCCTGACTTTC. Translating gives CASQTGARSGANVLTF.

In its sample, this clonotype was seen many times. The chain couples TRBV15 to TRBJ2-5; D uncertain. The CDR3 is 17 residues long. V shed 1 base and J shed 1 base, with 16 bases lying between them. Germline loops: CDR1 LNHNV, CDR2 YYDKDF (reference sequence). The CDR3 sequence: CATSRGNSRAFQETQYF. CDR3 nucleotide sequence: TGTGCCACCAGCAGAGGAAATAGTCGGGCGTTCCAAGAGACCCAGTACTTC.

The sample holds a few counts of this clonotype. The V and J genes are TRBV19 and TRBJ2-2; the D is unclear. The V gene lost 3 bases and the J gene lost 0 bases, with 5 bases spanning the gap. The CDR3 contains 14 residues. Germline assignment: CDR1 LNHDA and CDR2 SQIVND (reference sequence). CDR3 region: CASSIGPNTGELFF. The CDR3 coding sequence is TGTGCCAGTAGTATCGGACCGAACACCGGGGAGCTGTTTTTT.

The chain recombines TRBV19 with TRBJ1-5; 11 bases line up with TRBD1. The CDR3 runs to 17 residues. Trimming took 3 bases from V and 0 from J; bases not matched to a gene: 4. Germline V lookup: CDR1 LNHDA, CDR2 SQIVND (reference sequence). As DNA, the CDR3 is TGTGCCAGTAGTATGGACAGGGGGCTCTATAGCAATCAGCCCCAGCATTTT. As protein: CASSMDRGLYSNQPQHF.